This T cell receptor (beta chain) was sequenced during a study of blood T cells in healthy people across ages. The second PCR ran about 6 to 12 cycles with a sample-barcoded 5' primer and J-beta primers. TCRdb fed the 5' RACE reads into MiXCR, producing one record per CDR3 protein. The sample lists more than 1,000,000 distinct CDR3 sequences, about 25% occurring once. These data were also filed under a second study, of T cells of mothers and their children. That report notes: cDNA synthesis used all extracted RNA, 1.5 ug per 15 ul. Unrelated mother-child pairs always had slightly, but never significantly, lower normalized overlap than related pairs.

The sequence derives from a girl aged 2 to 10 in good health. The sequenced sample consisted of blood.

The CDR3 DNA follows: TGCAGCGTGGTACGGGACGGCCGGTCGGAGGGCTACACCTTC. Protein: CSVVRDGRSEGYTF. This sequence joins TRBV29-1 and TRBJ1-2, with D tentatively TRBD1 (5 bases). The V end was cut by 6 bases, the J end by 8 bases, with 22 bases between. Germline V gene sequence: CDR1 SQVTM, CDR2 ANQGSEA. This CDR3 contains 14 residues.